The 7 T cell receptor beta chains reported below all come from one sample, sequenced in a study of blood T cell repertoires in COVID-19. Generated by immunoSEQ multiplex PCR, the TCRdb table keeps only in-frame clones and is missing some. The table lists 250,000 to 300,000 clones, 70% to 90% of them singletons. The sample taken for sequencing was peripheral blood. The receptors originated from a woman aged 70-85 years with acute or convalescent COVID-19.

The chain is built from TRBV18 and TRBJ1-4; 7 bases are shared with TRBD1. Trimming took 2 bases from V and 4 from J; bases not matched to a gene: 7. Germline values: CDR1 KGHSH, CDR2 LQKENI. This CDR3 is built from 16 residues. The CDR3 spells CASSPVRQGLNEKLFF. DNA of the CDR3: TGTGCCAGCTCACCAGTAAGACAGGGCCTTAATGAAAAACTGTTTTTT.

The CDR3 nucleotides are TGTGCCAGCAGTTGGAGGGGGGGCTATGGCTACACCTTC. Encoded protein: CASSWRGGYGYTF. The chain combines TRBV27 with TRBJ1-2, with D tentatively TRBD1 (6 bases). This CDR3 is built from 13 residues. Germline loops: CDR1 MNHEY, CDR2 SMNVEV (reference sequence). V was clipped by 4 bases and J by 4 bases, with 10 bases between them.

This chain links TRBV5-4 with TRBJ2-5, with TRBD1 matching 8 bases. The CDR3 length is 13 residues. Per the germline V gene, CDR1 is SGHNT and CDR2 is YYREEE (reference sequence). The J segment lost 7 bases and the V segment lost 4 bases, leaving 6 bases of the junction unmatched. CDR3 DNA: TGTGCCAGCAGCCGGACAGGGAGCCGGACCCAGTACTTC. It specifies CASSRTGSRTQYF.

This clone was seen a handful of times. The CDR3 sequence is CASSVDSATGELFF. In DNA form, the CDR3 reads TGTGCCAGCTCAGTTGACAGTGCGACCGGGGAGCTGTTTTTT. The J gene is TRBJ2-2, the V gene TRBV18, with a tentative D call TRBD1 (5 bases). Trimming pared 5 bases from V and 5 bases from J, leaving 12 bases between. The CDR3 runs to 14 residues. The V gene's germline CDR1 is KGHSH and CDR2 LQKENI.

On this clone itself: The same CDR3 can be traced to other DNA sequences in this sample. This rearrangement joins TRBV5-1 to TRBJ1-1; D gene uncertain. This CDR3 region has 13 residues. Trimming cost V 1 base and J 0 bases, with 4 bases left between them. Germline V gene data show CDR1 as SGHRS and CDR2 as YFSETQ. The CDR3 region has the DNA TGCGCCAGCAGCTTGACAGTGAACACTGAAGCTTTCTTT. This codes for CASSLTVNTEAFF.

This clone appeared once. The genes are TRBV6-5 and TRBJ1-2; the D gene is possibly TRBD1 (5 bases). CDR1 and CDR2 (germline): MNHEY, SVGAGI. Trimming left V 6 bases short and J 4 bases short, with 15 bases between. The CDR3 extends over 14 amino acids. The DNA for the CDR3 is TGTGCCAGCAGCCCCCAGTCGGACACCTATGGCTACACCTTC. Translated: CASSPQSDTYGYTF.

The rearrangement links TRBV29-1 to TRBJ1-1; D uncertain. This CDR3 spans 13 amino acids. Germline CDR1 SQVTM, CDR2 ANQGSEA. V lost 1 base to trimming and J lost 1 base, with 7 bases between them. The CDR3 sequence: CSVEVAQNTEAFF. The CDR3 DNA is TGCAGCGTTGAAGTCGCGCAGAACACTGAAGCTTTCTTT.